The present T cell receptor (beta chain) was sequenced within a study of blood T cell repertoires in COVID-19. Looking at the study overall: Samples of COVID-19 (acute and convalescent) were obtained from the United States, Italy and Spain. T cells, B-cell-depleted T cells, or PBMCs provided the cDNA or gDNA that served as material.

As processed by the authors: Quantification of nucleated cells was approximated via reference gene primer amplification. Only in-frame clones appear in the TCRdb table, and some are missing; sequencing was by immunoSEQ multiplex PCR. From that table come the V and J calls and clone size; the DNA was used to work out D and trimming. This table holds about 94,000 clones, approximately 83% found once. The V gene's germline CDR1 is MNHNS and CDR2 SASEGT. The CDR3 is made up of 13 amino acids. Trimming pared 3 bases from V and 4 bases from J, leaving 9 bases between. The TCR sequence derives from a man between 60 and 75 years old with acute or convalescent COVID-19. Sequencing was performed on peripheral blood. The rearrangement uses TRBV6-1 and TRBJ1-2; D perhaps matches TRBD1 (6 bases). The CDR3 DNA follows: TGTGCCAGCAGTGATGGGACATTCTATGGCTACACCTTC. This gives the protein CASSDGTFYGYTF.